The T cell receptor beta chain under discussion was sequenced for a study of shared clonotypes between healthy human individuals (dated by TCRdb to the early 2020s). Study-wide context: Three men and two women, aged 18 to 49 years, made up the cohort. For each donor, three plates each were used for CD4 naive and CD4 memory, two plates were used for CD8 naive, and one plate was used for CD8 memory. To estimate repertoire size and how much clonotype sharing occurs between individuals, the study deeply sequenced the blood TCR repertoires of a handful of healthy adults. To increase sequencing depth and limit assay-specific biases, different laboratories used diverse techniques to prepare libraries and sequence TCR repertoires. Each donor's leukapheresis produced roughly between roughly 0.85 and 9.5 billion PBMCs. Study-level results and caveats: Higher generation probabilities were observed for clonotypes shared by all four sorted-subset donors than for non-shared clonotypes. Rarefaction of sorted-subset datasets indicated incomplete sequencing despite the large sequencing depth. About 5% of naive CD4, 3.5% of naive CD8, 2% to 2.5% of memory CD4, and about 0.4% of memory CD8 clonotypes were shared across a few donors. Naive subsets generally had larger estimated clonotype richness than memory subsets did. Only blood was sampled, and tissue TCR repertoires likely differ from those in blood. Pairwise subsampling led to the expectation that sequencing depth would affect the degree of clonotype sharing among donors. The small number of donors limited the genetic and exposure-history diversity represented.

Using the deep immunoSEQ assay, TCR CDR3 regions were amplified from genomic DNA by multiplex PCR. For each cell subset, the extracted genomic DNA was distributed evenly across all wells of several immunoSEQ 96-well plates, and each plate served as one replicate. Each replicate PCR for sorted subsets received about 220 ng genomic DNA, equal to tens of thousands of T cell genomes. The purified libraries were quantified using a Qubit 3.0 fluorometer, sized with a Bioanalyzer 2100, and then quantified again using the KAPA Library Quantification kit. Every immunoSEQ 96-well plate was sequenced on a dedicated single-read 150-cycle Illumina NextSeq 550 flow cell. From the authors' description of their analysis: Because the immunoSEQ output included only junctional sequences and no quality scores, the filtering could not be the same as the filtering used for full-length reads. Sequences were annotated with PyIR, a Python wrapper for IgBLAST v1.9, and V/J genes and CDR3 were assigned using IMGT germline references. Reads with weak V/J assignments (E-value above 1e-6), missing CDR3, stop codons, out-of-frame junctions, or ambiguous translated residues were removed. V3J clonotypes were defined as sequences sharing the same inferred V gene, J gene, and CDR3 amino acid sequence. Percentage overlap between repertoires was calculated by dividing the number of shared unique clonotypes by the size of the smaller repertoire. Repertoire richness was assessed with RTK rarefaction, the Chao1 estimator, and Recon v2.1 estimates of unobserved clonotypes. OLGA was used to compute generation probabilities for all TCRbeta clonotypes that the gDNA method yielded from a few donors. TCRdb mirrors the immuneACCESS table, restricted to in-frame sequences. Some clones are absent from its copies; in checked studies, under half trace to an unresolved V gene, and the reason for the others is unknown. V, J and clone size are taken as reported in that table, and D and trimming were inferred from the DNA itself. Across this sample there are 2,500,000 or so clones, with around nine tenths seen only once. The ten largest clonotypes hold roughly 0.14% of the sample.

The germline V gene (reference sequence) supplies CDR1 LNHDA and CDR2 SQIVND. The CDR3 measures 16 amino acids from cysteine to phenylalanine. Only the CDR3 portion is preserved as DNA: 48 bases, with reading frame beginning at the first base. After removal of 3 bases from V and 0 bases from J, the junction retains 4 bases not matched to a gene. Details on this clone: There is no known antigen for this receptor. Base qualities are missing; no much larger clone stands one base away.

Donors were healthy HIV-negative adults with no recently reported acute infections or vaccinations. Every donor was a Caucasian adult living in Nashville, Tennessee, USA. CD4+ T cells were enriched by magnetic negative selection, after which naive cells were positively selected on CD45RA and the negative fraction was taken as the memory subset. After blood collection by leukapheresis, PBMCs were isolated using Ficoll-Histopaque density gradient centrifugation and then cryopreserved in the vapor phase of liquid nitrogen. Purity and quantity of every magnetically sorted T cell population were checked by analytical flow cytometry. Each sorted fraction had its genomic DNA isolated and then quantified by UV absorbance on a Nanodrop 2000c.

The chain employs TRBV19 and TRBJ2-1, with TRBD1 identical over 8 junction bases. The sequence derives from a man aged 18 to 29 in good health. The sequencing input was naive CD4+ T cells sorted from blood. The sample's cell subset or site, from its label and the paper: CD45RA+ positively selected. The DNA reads TGTGCCAGTAGTATGGGGGACAGGAGCTCCTACAATGAGCAGTTCTTC. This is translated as CASSMGDRSSYNEQFF. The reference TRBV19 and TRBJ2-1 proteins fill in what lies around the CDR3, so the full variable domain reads DGGITQSPKYLFRKEGQNVTLSCEQNLNHDAMYWYRQDPGQGLRLIYYSQIVNDFQKGDIAEGYSVSREKKESFPLTVTSAQKNPTAFYLCASSMGDRSSYNEQFFGPGTRLTVL.